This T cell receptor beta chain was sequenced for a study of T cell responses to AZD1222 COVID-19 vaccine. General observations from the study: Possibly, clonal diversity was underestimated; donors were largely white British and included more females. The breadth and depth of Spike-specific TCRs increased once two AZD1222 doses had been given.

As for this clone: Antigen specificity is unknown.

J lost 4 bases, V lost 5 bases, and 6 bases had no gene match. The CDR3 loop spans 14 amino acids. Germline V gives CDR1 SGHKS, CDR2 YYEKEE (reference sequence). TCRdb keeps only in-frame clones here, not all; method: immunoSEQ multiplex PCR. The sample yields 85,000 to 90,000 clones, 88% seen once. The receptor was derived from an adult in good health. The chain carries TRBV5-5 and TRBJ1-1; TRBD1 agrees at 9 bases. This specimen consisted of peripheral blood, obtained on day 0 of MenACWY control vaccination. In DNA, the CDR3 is TGTGCCAGCAGAGCGGGACAGGGTGGCACTGAAGCTTTCTTT. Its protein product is CASRAGQGGTEAFF.